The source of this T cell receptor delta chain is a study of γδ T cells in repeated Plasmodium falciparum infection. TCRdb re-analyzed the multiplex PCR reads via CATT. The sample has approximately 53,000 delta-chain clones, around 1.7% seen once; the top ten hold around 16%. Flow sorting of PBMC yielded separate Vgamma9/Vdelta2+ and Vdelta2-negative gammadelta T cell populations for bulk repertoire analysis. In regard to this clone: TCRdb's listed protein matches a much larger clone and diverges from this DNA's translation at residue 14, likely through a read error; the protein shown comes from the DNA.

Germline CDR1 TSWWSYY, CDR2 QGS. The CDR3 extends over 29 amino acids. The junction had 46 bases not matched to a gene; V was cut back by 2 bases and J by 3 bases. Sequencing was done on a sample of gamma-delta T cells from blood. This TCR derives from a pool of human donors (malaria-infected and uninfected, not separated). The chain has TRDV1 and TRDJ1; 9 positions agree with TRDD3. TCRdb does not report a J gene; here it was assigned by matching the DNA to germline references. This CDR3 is CALGEFIQSEPGGCFKVEPFPNVADKLIF. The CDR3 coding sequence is TGTGCTCTTGGGGAATTCATACAGTCCGAGCCTGGGGGATGCTTCAAGGTCGAACCATTCCCTAATGTGGCCGATAAACTCATCTTT.